The rows below give T cell receptor beta chains drawn from one sample of a study of T cell responses to AZD1222 COVID-19 vaccine. Clones were read by immunoSEQ multiplex PCR, and TCRdb kept only the in-frame ones, dropping some. The sample holds 170,000 or so clones; 70% to 90% are singletons and the top ten take roughly 10%. This specimen consisted of peripheral blood, obtained 28 days after the second AZD1222 dose. The receptors derive from an adult who received the AZD1222 COVID-19 vaccine. CDR3s include the opening cysteine and the closing phenylalanine or tryptophan. The D gene is left open where the match is weak. Rows give clone size only sometimes, using once, few, many, or a class for an expanded clone.

TRBV7-8	-	TRBJ1-1	-	CASSLRGGMDTEAFF	TGTGCCAGCAGCTTAAGGGGGGGTATGGACACTGAAGCTTTCTTT
TRBV6-5	TRBD1	TRBJ2-7	-	CASTRDRVYYEQYF	TGTGCCAGCACTCGGGACAGGGTCTACTACGAGCAGTACTTC
TRBV27	TRBD1	TRBJ1-4	-	CASSFRGAREKLFF	TGTGCCAGCAGTTTCAGGGGGGCAAGGGAAAAACTGTTTTTT
TRBV5-1	-	TRBJ2-5	-	CASSLAENIQETQYF	TGCGCCAGCAGCTTAGCGGAGAATATCCAAGAGACCCAGTACTTC
TRBV2	-	TRBJ2-3	-	CASSVLIQGDTQYF	TGTGCCAGCAGTGTATTAATCCAAGGAGATACGCAGTATTTT
TRBV19	TRBD2	TRBJ2-5	once	CASSIGTIAGGETQYF	TGTGCCAGTAGTATCGGGACCATAGCGGGTGGAGAGACCCAGTACTTC
TRBV28	-	TRBJ1-5	-	CASSLSPREDSNQPQHF	TGTGCCAGCAGTTTATCCCCCAGGGAGGATAGCAATCAGCCCCAGCATTTT
TRBV5-1	-	TRBJ2-7	-	CASSLARGYEQYF	TGCGCCAGCAGCTTGGCAAGGGGATACGAGCAGTACTTC
TRBV6-5	TRBD2	TRBJ2-1	once	CASTPAGGPGEQFF	TGTGCCAGCACCCCAGCGGGGGGGCCGGGTGAGCAGTTCTTC
TRBV25-1	-	TRBJ1-2	-	CASSGTWDSYTF	TGTGCCAGCAGTGGGACTTGGGATTCCTACACCTTC
TRBV6-5	-	TRBJ1-2	-	CASSYARGTYGYTF	TGTGCCAGCAGTTATGCCAGGGGAACCTATGGCTACACCTTC
TRBV15	TRBD1	TRBJ2-2	-	CATSLDRGLLAGELFF	TGTGCCACCAGCTTAGACAGGGGGCTGTTGGCCGGGGAGCTGTTTTTT
TRBV5-4	TRBD2	TRBJ2-1	-	CVTGGRSYNEQFF	TGTGTCACGGGGGGGCGCTCCTACAATGAGCAGTTCTTC
TRBV15	TRBD2	TRBJ2-5	-	CATSRDLGGGETQYF	TGTGCCACCAGCAGAGATCTGGGCGGGGGGGAGACCCAGTACTTC
TRBV19	-	TRBJ2-1	-	CASSSWVRSSSYNEQFF	TGTGCCAGTAGTAGCTGGGTGAGGTCAAGCTCCTACAATGAGCAGTTCTTC
TRBV14	TRBD1	TRBJ1-1	-	CASSGRTGWGAFF	TGTGCCAGCAGCGGAAGGACAGGCTGGGGAGCTTTCTTT
TRBV11-2	-	TRBJ1-1	-	CASSSTRDTEAFF	TGTGCCAGCAGCTCTACCCGGGACACTGAAGCTTTCTTT
TRBV7-9	-	TRBJ2-7	-	CASSLGGGTYEQYF	TGTGCCAGCAGCCTAGGGGGGGGCACCTACGAGCAGTACTTC
TRBV7-8	-	TRBJ2-7	-	CASSFTPPTGGAPEQYF	TGTGCCAGCAGCTTTACTCCCCCTACAGGGGGGGCCCCCGAGCAGTACTTC
TRBV6-5	-	TRBJ1-3	-	CASSLGTADGNTIYF	TGTGCCAGCAGTCTTGGGACGGCTGACGGAAACACCATATATTTT
TRBV7-6	TRBD2	TRBJ2-3	-	CASSLAGLAGDLLGTDTQYF	TGTGCCAGCAGCTTAGCGGGACTAGCGGGGGACCTACTCGGCACAGATACGCAGTATTTT
TRBV9	-	TRBJ1-6	-	CASSVDTDSPLHF	TGTGCCAGCAGCGTAGACACAGACTCACCCCTCCACTTT
TRBV29-1	-	TRBJ2-5	-	CSVAEVPQETQYF	TGCAGCGTTGCCGAGGTCCCCCAAGAGACCCAGTACTTC
TRBV7-4	TRBD1	TRBJ1-5	-	CASSPGQGREPQHF	TGTGCCAGCAGCCCCGGACAGGGGAGGGAGCCCCAGCATTTT
TRBV14	-	TRBJ1-1	-	CASSPLGLQGNTEAFF	TGTGCCAGCAGCCCCCTCGGGTTACAAGGGAACACTGAAGCTTTCTTT
TRBV30	TRBD1	TRBJ2-7	-	CAWSLGTGNEQYF	TGTGCCTGGAGTTTGGGGACAGGGAACGAGCAGTACTTC
TRBV19	-	TRBJ1-2	-	CASIGARQGVDYGYTF	TGTGCCAGTATAGGGGCGCGGCAGGGAGTTGACTATGGCTACACCTTC
TRBV6-2/TRBV6-3	-	TRBJ1-2	few	CASSYSREGDYGYTF	TGTGCCAGCAGTTACTCCCGGGAGGGGGACTATGGCTACACCTTC
TRBV9	-	TRBJ1-4	-	CASSVGRTTTNEKLFF	TGTGCCAGCAGCGTCGGACGGACGACAACTAATGAAAAACTGTTTTTT
TRBV29-1	-	TRBJ2-1	-	CSVGVWDEQFF	TGCAGCGTTGGGGTTTGGGATGAGCAGTTCTTC
TRBV5-1	-	TRBJ2-7	-	CASSLVLAGYEQYF	TGCGCCAGCAGCTTGGTATTAGCAGGCTACGAGCAGTACTTC
TRBV9	TRBD1	TRBJ2-7	-	CASSATDRPYEQYF	TGTGCCAGCAGCGCTACGGACAGGCCCTACGAGCAGTACTTC